These T cell receptor beta chains were read from a single sample in a study of T-cell reconstitution after alpha-beta-depleted transplantation in children. TCRdb fed the PCR reads into MiXCR, producing one record per CDR3 protein. Here the sample spans over 200,000 distinct CDR3 sequences, 17% being singletons. The material was PBMCs, mostly from graft donor cells, obtained 360 days after TCRalphabeta/CD19-depleted stem cell transplant. All receptors come from a male patient between 2 and 10 years old who had a stem cell transplant for acute lymphoblastic leukemia, so the T cells may come from the graft donor. Both conserved end residues are part of each CDR3. Fields, in order: V gene, D gene, clone size, J gene, CDR3 DNA, CDR3 protein. D genes are given only for firm matches. Where a row states a size, it is once, few, many or the class of an expanded clone; other rows omit it.

V: TRBV25-1
D: TRBD1
size: many
J: TRBJ2-7
DNA: TGTGCCAGCAGTGAATGGGCTGCCGGACAGGGAAGCTCCTACGAGCAGTACTTC
CDR3: CASSEWAAGQGSSYEQYF

V: TRBV4-2
D: TRBD2
size: NA
J: TRBJ2-7
DNA: TGTGCCAGCAGCCAAGATCGGGGCGGGGGGTCCTCCTACGAGCAGTACTTC
CDR3: CASSQDRGGGSSYEQYF

V: TRBV7-3
D: NA
size: few
J: TRBJ2-3
DNA: TGTGCCAGCAGCTCCAGACTGGCGAGCACAGATACGCAGTATTTT
CDR3: CASSSRLASTDTQYF

V: TRBV5-1
D: NA
size: few
J: TRBJ1-1
DNA: TGCGCCAGCAGCTTTACAGGGACTCTGGGTGAAGCTTTCTTT
CDR3: CASSFTGTLGEAFF

V: TRBV10-3
D: TRBD1
size: few
J: TRBJ1-5
DNA: TGTGCCATCGGACAACAGGGGGATCAGCCCCAGCATTTT
CDR3: CAIGQQGDQPQHF

V: TRBV6-5
D: TRBD1
size: NA
J: TRBJ1-1
DNA: TGTGCCAGCAGTTTCCCTAGGGGGCATAGTGAAGCTTTCTTT
CDR3: CASSFPRGHSEAFF

V: TRBV7-2
D: TRBD2
size: few
J: TRBJ2-1
DNA: TGTGCCAGCAGCTCCCGGACTAGCTCCTACAATGAGCAGTTCTTC
CDR3: CASSSRTSSYNEQFF

V: TRBV7-2
D: TRBD2
size: few
J: TRBJ2-5
DNA: TGTGCCAGCAGCCCCTCCCCCCCTAGCGGGGGGTTAAAGACCCAGTACTTC
CDR3: CASSPSPPSGGLKTQYF

V: TRBV6-1
D: NA
size: NA
J: TRBJ1-6
DNA: TGTGCCAGCAGGCTAGGGGTGCAGGGAAAAATCTCACCCCTCCACTTT
CDR3: CASRLGVQGKISPLHF

V: TRBV6-1
D: TRBD2
size: few
J: TRBJ2-7
DNA: TGTGCCAGCAGGGGACTAGCGGGATTTTCCTACGAGCAGTACTTC
CDR3: CASRGLAGFSYEQYF

V: TRBV20-1
D: NA
size: NA
J: TRBJ1-3
DNA: TGCAGTGCTAGAGATGCGGGGTCCTCTGGAAACACCATATATTTT
CDR3: CSARDAGSSGNTIYF

V: TRBV20-1
D: TRBD2
size: few
J: TRBJ2-5
DNA: TGCAGTGCCAGAGTCGGGACTAGCGTTGAAGAGACCCAGTACTTC
CDR3: CSARVGTSVEETQYF

V: TRBV7-2
D: NA
size: few
J: TRBJ2-1
DNA: TGTGCCAGCAGTTCCTGGTCCTACAATGAGCAGTTCTTC
CDR3: CASSSWSYNEQFF

V: TRBV20-1
D: NA
size: NA
J: TRBJ1-5
DNA: TGCAGTGCTAGAGTGTGGGGGGGCGGTCAGCCCCAGCATTTT
CDR3: CSARVWGGGQPQHF

V: TRBV4-2
D: TRBD1
size: NA
J: TRBJ2-7
DNA: TGTGCCAGCAAAATTGGGGACAGGGTCTCCTACGAGCAGTACTTC
CDR3: CASKIGDRVSYEQYF

V: TRBV7-6
D: NA
size: NA
J: TRBJ2-3
DNA: TGTGCCAGCAGCTTAGCGCCGGACTACCAACTTGATACGCAGTATTTT
CDR3: CASSLAPDYQLDTQYF

V: TRBV20-1
D: TRBD1
size: NA
J: TRBJ2-7
DNA: TGCAGTGCCGCCCCACAGGGGGAGGAACAGCAGTACTTC
CDR3: CSAAPQGEEQQYF

V: TRBV4-1
D: NA
size: NA
J: TRBJ1-4
DNA: TGCGCCAGCAGCCAAACTCGACAGGCGCTTAATGAAAAACTGTTTTTT
CDR3: CASSQTRQALNEKLFF

V: TRBV27
D: NA
size: many
J: TRBJ1-5
DNA: TGTGCCAGCAGTTTATCAGGGGGGAGCAATCAGCCCCAGCATTTT
CDR3: CASSLSGGSNQPQHF

V: TRBV6-1
D: NA
size: few
J: TRBJ2-3
DNA: TGTGCCAGCAGGCCAGTGGGCACAGATACGCAGTATTTT
CDR3: CASRPVGTDTQYF

V: TRBV3-1
D: NA
size: many
J: TRBJ1-2
DNA: TGTGCCAGCAGCCAAGACAGACGGGGACCCCGGACCTATGGCTACACCTTC
CDR3: CASSQDRRGPRTYGYTF

V: TRBV5-1
D: NA
size: NA
J: TRBJ2-5
DNA: TGCGCCAGCAGCTGGGGACAAGACGGAGAGACCCAGTACTTC
CDR3: CASSWGQDGETQYF

V: TRBV20-1
D: NA
size: NA
J: TRBJ2-3
DNA: TGCAGTGGGCGTCCGAGGACGTTCAGCACAGATACGCAGTATTTT
CDR3: CSGRPRTFSTDTQYF

V: TRBV7-9
D: NA
size: few
J: TRBJ2-2
DNA: TGTGCCAGCAGCTTAGATCGGCAGCCTCATAACACCGGGGAGCTGTTTTTT
CDR3: CASSLDRQPHNTGELFF

V: TRBV27
D: NA
size: NA
J: TRBJ2-7
DNA: TGTGCCAGCATCGGCAGACACGAGCAGTACTTC
CDR3: CASIGRHEQYF

V: TRBV7-2
D: TRBD1
size: NA
J: TRBJ1-5
DNA: TGTGCCAGCAGCTTAGACCAGACAGGGCCGCAGCCCCAGCATTTT
CDR3: CASSLDQTGPQPQHF

V: TRBV10-3
D: NA
size: NA
J: TRBJ1-1
DNA: TGTGCCACGTCCAAGGGACTAATGAACACTGAAGCTTTCTTT
CDR3: CATSKGLMNTEAFF

V: TRBV2
D: TRBD2
size: NA
J: TRBJ2-3
DNA: TGTGCCAGCAGTGAAGCGCTTGGGCGGGGGGGCCTAAATACGCAGTATTTT
CDR3: CASSEALGRGGLNTQYF

V: TRBV12-3/TRBV12-4
D: NA
size: few
J: TRBJ1-5
DNA: TGTGCCAGCAGTTTAGCATTGAGTCAGCCCCAGCATTTT
CDR3: CASSLALSQPQHF

V: TRBV29-1
D: TRBD2
size: many
J: TRBJ2-3
DNA: TGCAGCGTTGATCTAGCCCTGGGGCTAGCGGGGGTTACAGATACGCAGTATTTT
CDR3: CSVDLALGLAGVTDTQYF

V: TRBV9
D: TRBD2
size: few
J: TRBJ2-7
DNA: TGTGCCAGCAGCGTAGGCGGGGGGCGCCTCTACGAGCAGTACTTC
CDR3: CASSVGGGRLYEQYF

V: TRBV12-3/TRBV12-4
D: NA
size: few
J: TRBJ2-5
DNA: TGTGCCAGCAGTTCCCTGCATCGGTTACAAGAGACCCAGTACTTC
CDR3: CASSSLHRLQETQYF

V: TRBV11-2
D: TRBD2
size: NA
J: TRBJ2-1
DNA: TGTGCCAGCAGCTTAGATTCGAGCTGGACTAGCGGGGGCCAGCAGTTCTTC
CDR3: CASSLDSSWTSGGQQFF

V: TRBV20-1
D: NA
size: few
J: TRBJ1-1
DNA: TGCAGCGCTGAAGTGAGGAGGAACACTGAAGCTTTCTTT
CDR3: CSAEVRRNTEAFF

V: TRBV27
D: TRBD2
size: NA
J: TRBJ2-1
DNA: TGTGCCAGCACGGGCGGGACTAGTGGGAGCAATGAGCAGTTCTTC
CDR3: CASTGGTSGSNEQFF

V: TRBV7-1
D: NA
size: NA
J: TRBJ2-5
DNA: TGTGCCAGCAGCTCGGACAGATTGCAAGAGACCCAGTACTTC
CDR3: CASSSDRLQETQYF

V: TRBV12-3/TRBV12-4
D: TRBD2
size: once
J: TRBJ2-3
DNA: TGTGCCAGCAGTTTTCGGGCTAGCGGTAGCACAGATACGCAGTATTTT
CDR3: CASSFRASGSTDTQYF

V: TRBV12-3/TRBV12-4
D: TRBD2
size: few
J: TRBJ2-1
DNA: TGTGCCAGCAGTTTAATAGCGGGGGCCTCGTATCCGTTCTTC
CDR3: CASSLIAGASYPFF

V: TRBV2
D: TRBD1
size: NA
J: TRBJ2-5
DNA: TGTGCCAGCAGTGAATCCGGGGTTTTACGGGACAGGGGCCAAGAGACCCAGTACTTC
CDR3: CASSESGVLRDRGQETQYF

V: TRBV20-1
D: TRBD1
size: many
J: TRBJ1-5
DNA: TGCAGTGCTAGACAGGGGGCTGAGCCCCAGCATTTT
CDR3: CSARQGAEPQHF